The 18 T cell receptor beta chains presented below share a single source sample, sequenced in a study of blood T cell repertoires in COVID-19. The method was immunoSEQ multiplex PCR; TCRdb's version includes in-frame clones alone and lacks a portion of them. The sample carries roughly 250,000 clones, 70% to 90% recorded once. Material for sequencing was peripheral blood. Source of these receptors: a woman in her thirties or forties who had recovered from COVID-19.

This chain connects TRBV6-5 to TRBJ1-5, with 9 nucleotides matching TRBD1. The CDR3 length is 13 residues. J gave up 9 bases and V 6 bases, and 6 bases lay outside the gene matches. Germline V gives CDR1 MNHEY, CDR2 SVGAGI. The CDR3 DNA sequence: TGTGCCAGCAGCCGGACAGGGGATAGGCCCCAGCATTTT. Protein: CASSRTGDRPQHF.

This chain connects TRBV19 to TRBJ2-6; TRBD1 agrees at 7 bases. The V gene end was trimmed by 1 base and the J gene end by 0 bases; junction bases not matched to a gene: 9. CDR3 size: 19 residues. Germline V lookup: CDR1 LNHDA, CDR2 SQIVND (reference sequence). Here the CDR3 DNA reads TGTGCCAGTAGTATAGGTCCCAGGGGGTACGGCTCTGGGGCCAACGTCCTGACTTTC. The encoded protein is CASSIGPRGYGSGANVLTF. Full variable domain (rest looked up from reference TRBV19 and TRBJ2-6): DGGITQSPKYLFRKEGQNVTLSCEQNLNHDAMYWYRQDPGQGLRLIYYSQIVNDFQKGDIAEGYSVSREKKESFPLTVTSAQKNPTAFYLCASSIGPRGYGSGANVLTFGAGSRLTVL.

The sample holds one count of this clone. J is TRBJ1-2 and V is TRBV5-1; TRBD1 might be the D (6 bases). With 5 bases removed from V and 8 bases from J, the gap between germline ends came to 16 bases. Germline V gene lookup returns CDR1 SGHRS and CDR2 YFSETQ. The length of the CDR3 is 13 residues. The CDR3 sequence: CASSQNREGGYTF. The CDR3 DNA is TGCGCCAGCAGTCAAAACAGGGAAGGGGGCTACACCTTC.

The V gene is TRBV7-2, the J gene TRBJ2-4, with 12 positions matching TRBD2. The V segment lost 4 bases and the J segment 3 bases; nucleotides outside the gene matches: 4. CDR1 SGHTA and CDR2 FQGNSA come from the germline V gene. The CDR3 contains 16 residues. The CDR3 spells CASSSLAGGGKNIQYF. The CDR3 bases are TGTGCCAGCAGCTCCCTAGCGGGAGGGGGCAAAAACATTCAGTACTTC. The full variable domain, rest sourced from reference TRBV7-2 and TRBJ2-4, is GAGVSQSPSNKVTEKGKDVELRCDPISGHTALYWYRQSLGQGLEFLIYFQGNSAPDKSGLPSDRFSAERTGGSVSTLTIQRTQQEDSAVYLCASSSLAGGGKNIQYFGAGTRLSVL.

The chain recombines TRBV4-3 with TRBJ1-2, with TRBD1 as a possible D gene (6 bases). Germline V gene lookup returns CDR1 LGHNA and CDR2 YSLEER. This CDR3 has 14 amino acids. V lost 3 bases and J 6 bases, leaving 14 bases between the germline ends. Here the CDR3 reads CASSHSGQNHGYTF. The CDR3 coding sequence is TGCGCCAGCAGCCACTCCGGACAGAATCATGGCTACACCTTC.

The rearrangement joins TRBV9 to TRBJ1-4, with D tentatively TRBD1 (6 bases). This CDR3 has 15 residues. Germline V CDR1 and CDR2: SGDLS, YYNGEE. V was trimmed by 3 bases and J by 5 bases, leaving 14 bases between them. This CDR3 is CASSAETGLNEKLFF. CDR3 DNA: TGTGCCAGCAGCGCGGAGACAGGATTAAATGAAAAACTGTTTTTT.

In nucleotides, the CDR3 is TGTGCCACCAGCAGAGATAGCGGGGGGGCTAGCACAGATACGCAGTATTTT. Translating it yields CATSRDSGGASTDTQYF. The chain combines TRBV15 with TRBJ2-3; TRBD2 matches at 11 bases. Germline V gene data show CDR1 as LNHNV and CDR2 as YYDKDF (reference sequence). The V gene end was trimmed by 0 bases and the J gene end by 0 bases; junction bases not matched to a gene: 2. The CDR3 runs 17 residues.

This clone has a single count. The chain carries TRBV5-4 and TRBJ1-5; D perhaps matches TRBD1 (6 bases). This CDR3 contains 16 residues. The germline V gene encodes CDR1 SGHNT and CDR2 YYREEE (reference sequence). Trimming pared 0 bases from V and 4 bases from J, leaving 14 bases between. CDR3 residues: CASSLAKGQRNQPQHF. CDR3 nucleotide sequence: TGTGCCAGCAGCTTGGCCAAGGGACAAAGAAATCAGCCCCAGCATTTT. The variable domain in full, completed from reference TRBV5-4 and TRBJ1-5, reads ETGVTQSPTHLIKTRGQQVTLRCSSQSGHNTVSWYQQALGQGPQFIFQYYREEENGRGNFPPRFSGLQFPNYSSELNVNALELDDSALYLCASSLAKGQRNQPQHFGDGTRLSIL.

This chain connects TRBV19 to TRBJ1-5; D is undetermined. Germline V lookup: CDR1 LNHDA, CDR2 SQIVND (reference sequence). There are 17 residues in the CDR3. The V end was cut by 7 bases, the J end by 4 bases, with 23 bases between. Written as DNA, the CDR3 is TGTGCCAGTATGGCTGGGCTAACGGGGTTTGGTAATCAGCCCCAGCATTTT. Its protein product is CASMAGLTGFGNQPQHF.

V and J are TRBV5-1 and TRBJ2-3, with TRBD1 matching over 7 bases. Germline-derived CDR1 and CDR2 are SGHRS and YFSETQ. The ends lost 5 bases at V and 6 bases at J; junction bases unmatched: 15. The CDR3 loop spans 16 amino acids. The DNA for the CDR3 is TGCGCCAGCAGAACCCGGTGGACAGGAGGCGCGGATACGCAGTATTTT. This translates into CASRTRWTGGADTQYF.

The rearrangement links TRBV27 to TRBJ1-6; the match to TRBD1 covers 8 bases. V dropped 3 bases and J dropped 7; count of bases not matched to a gene: 5. Germline loops: CDR1 MNHEY, CDR2 SMNVEV (reference sequence). The CDR3 covers 15 residues. The CDR3 here is CASSFDRGSNSPLHF. The CDR3 nucleotides read TGTGCCAGCAGTTTCGACAGGGGTTCGAATTCACCCCTCCACTTT.

Concerning this clone: Other DNA variants within this sample encode the same CDR3. This sequence joins TRBV5-1 and TRBJ1-4, with D perhaps TRBD1 (5 bases). With 0 bases removed from V and 7 bases from J, the gap between germline ends came to 10 bases. Germline CDR1 reads SGHRS; CDR2 reads YFSETQ. The CDR3 has 14 residues. This CDR3 reads CASSLGQGGEKLFF. The CDR3 bases are TGCGCCAGCAGCTTGGGTCAGGGTGGTGAAAAACTGTTTTTT.

The chain carries TRBV9 and TRBJ1-3; no firm D call. CDR1 is SGDLS and CDR2 is YYNGEE in the germline V gene. The CDR3 is 16 amino acids. Trimming cost V 1 base and J 0 bases, with 11 bases left between them. The CDR3 loop reads CASSVYGTSSGNTIYF. The CDR3 DNA sequence: TGTGCCAGCAGCGTATATGGTACGAGCTCTGGAAACACCATATATTTT.

This chain joins TRBV15 and TRBJ2-7; tentative D call: TRBD1 (5 bases). The CDR3 is 13 amino acids. Trimming removed 4 bases at V and 4 bases at J, with 11 bases between. Germline CDR1 reads LNHNV; CDR2 reads YYDKDF (reference sequence). The CDR3 DNA reads TGTGCCACCAGCACTGGCAGGGCATACGAGCAGTACTTC. Translation gives CATSTGRAYEQYF.

V and J are TRBV6-5 and TRBJ2-1; D perhaps matches TRBD2 (5 bases). The CDR3 contains 16 residues. Germline values: CDR1 MNHEY, CDR2 SVGAGI. V dropped 2 bases and J dropped 5 bases, with 16 bases sitting between them. This CDR3 reads CASSYIPRDKNNEQFF. In DNA form, the CDR3 reads TGTGCCAGCAGTTACATCCCGAGGGATAAGAACAATGAGCAGTTCTTC.

The CDR3 region is CASSISGDSNQPQHF. The CDR3 DNA reads TGTGCCAGCAGCATCTCAGGGGATAGCAATCAGCCCCAGCATTTT. The V gene is TRBV5-5, the J gene TRBJ1-5; possibly TRBD1 for D (6 bases). With 4 bases removed from V and 0 bases from J, the gap between germline ends came to 11 bases. Germline CDR1 is SGHKS and CDR2 is YYEKEE (reference sequence). The CDR3 consists of 15 residues.

V and J are TRBV6-5 and TRBJ1-2; perhaps TRBD1 as D (6 bases). Germline V CDR1 and CDR2: MNHEY, SVGAGI. CDR3 length equals 16 residues. Deletions cut 0 bases from V and 1 base from J, with 12 bases between. The CDR3 coding sequence is TGTGCCAGCAGTTACTCGAGGGGGTCACTTAACTATGGCTACACCTTC. Translated: CASSYSRGSLNYGYTF.

The chain couples TRBV18 to TRBJ2-7; 11 bases line up with TRBD2. The CDR3 runs to 15 residues. Germline CDR1 reads KGHSH; CDR2 reads LQKENI. The J segment lost 4 bases and the V segment lost 2 bases, leaving 4 bases of the junction unmatched. The CDR3 DNA is TGTGCCAGCTCACCAAATCTAGCGGGGGGTTACGAGCAGTACTTC. It specifies CASSPNLAGGYEQYF.